One and the same sample provided the 21 T cell receptor beta chains below, sequenced in a study of high-grade serous ovarian cancer treatment subgroups. Profiled with immunoSEQ multiplex PCR; TCRdb holds only in-frame clones, not every one. The sample carries some 20,000 clones, roughly four fifths recorded once. The tumor samples were collected prior to definitive surgery or chemotherapy. The sample comprised tumor tissue. The receptor set was obtained from a human donor with high-grade serous ovarian cancer.

The chain links TRBV27 to TRBJ1-1; weak D call: TRBD1 (6 bases). Germline V lookup: CDR1 MNHEY, CDR2 SMNVEV (reference sequence). Trimming took 6 bases from V and 4 from J, leaving 12 bases between them. This CDR3 is built from 13 residues. The CDR3 sequence is CASRIGGSTEAFF. Written as DNA, the CDR3 is TGTGCCAGCAGGATAGGGGGGAGCACTGAAGCTTTCTTT.

This chain joins TRBV5-3 and TRBJ2-1; 12 nucleotides align to TRBD2. TRBV5-3 is an open reading frame, and its role is uncertain. CDR3 length: 18 amino acids. Trimming cost V 0 bases and J 5 bases; bases outside gene matches: 9. The CDR3 protein is CARSLGLAGVKKDNEQFF. As DNA, the CDR3 is TGTGCCAGAAGCTTGGGACTAGCGGGAGTGAAAAAGGACAATGAGCAGTTCTTC.

The DNA of the CDR3 is TGTGCCAGCAGCTTGGCGGACTTCAAGTACAATGAGCAGTTCTTC. Its translation: CASSLADFKYNEQFF. V and J are TRBV7-2 and TRBJ2-1, with D perhaps matching TRBD2 (5 bases). Germline CDR1 is SGHTA and CDR2 is FQGNSA. This CDR3 is 15 amino acids long. V lost 3 bases and J lost 4, with 13 bases in between.

This clone is classed as medium-sized. The chain employs TRBV4-2 and TRBJ2-7; D may be TRBD1 (6 bases). CDR1 is LGHNA and CDR2 is YNFKEQ in the germline V gene. With 4 bases removed from V and 5 bases from J, the gap between germline ends came to 15 bases. The CDR3 length is 14 residues. The CDR3 sequence is CASSPPGHVHEQYF. CDR3 sequence (DNA): TGTGCCAGCAGCCCCCCGGGACACGTCCACGAGCAGTACTTC.

This sequence joins TRBV5-1 and TRBJ2-6; no clear D gene. The CDR3 is made up of 16 amino acids. Looked up from germline, CDR1 is SGHRS and CDR2 is YFSETQ. V dropped 3 bases and J dropped 0 bases, with 10 bases sitting between them. This chain's CDR3 is CASSSGQNSGANVLTF. CDR3 nucleotides: TGCGCCAGCAGCTCTGGCCAGAACTCTGGGGCCAACGTCCTGACTTTC.

This sequence joins TRBV9 and TRBJ1-1; D is perhaps TRBD1 (5 bases). Germline lookup yields CDR1 SGDLS and CDR2 YYNGEE. The CDR3 runs 13 residues. V was pared by 2 bases and J by 3 bases, with 8 bases between. CDR3: CASSVGGYTEAFF. CDR3 bases: TGTGCCAGCAGCGTTGGGGGGTACACTGAAGCTTTCTTT.

The chain carries TRBV12-5 and TRBJ1-1, with D maybe TRBD1 (5 bases). The CDR3 runs 14 residues. CDR1 is LGHNT, CDR2 FRNRAP, per germline. The V and J ends lost 5 bases and 6 bases respectively, with 16 bases between them. The CDR3 sequence is CASGREGRGAEAFF. CDR3 in DNA: TGTGCTAGTGGTCGCGAAGGACGGGGGGCTGAAGCTTTCTTT.

The chain employs TRBV5-1 and TRBJ1-3; TRBD1 is a possible D gene (6 bases). The CDR3 has 15 residues. CDR1 is SGHRS and CDR2 is YFSETQ in the germline V gene. V lost 4 bases and J 2 bases, leaving 13 bases between the germline ends. The CDR3 DNA is TGCGCCAGCAGCCCATCACAGGGACCTGGAAACACCATATATTTT. Residues: CASSPSQGPGNTIYF.

The chain employs TRBV7-9 and TRBJ2-7, with 7 bases lining up with TRBD1. The CDR3 has 16 amino acids. Trimming took 5 bases from V and 0 from J; bases not matched to a gene: 10. Germline values: CDR1 SEHNR, CDR2 FQNEAQ (reference sequence). The CDR3 region has the DNA TGTGCCAGCAGCCCCGGGACAGAGAAGAGCTCCTACGAGCAGTACTTC. The encoded protein is CASSPGTEKSSYEQYF. Looking up the rest from reference TRBV7-9 and TRBJ2-7 gives the full variable domain: DTGVSQNPRHKITKRGQNVTFRCDPISEHNRLYWYRQTLGQGPEFLTYFQNEAQLEKSRLLSDRFSAERPKGSFSTLEIQRTEQGDSAMYLCASSPGTEKSSYEQYFGPGTRLTVT.

The V gene is TRBV18, the J gene TRBJ2-7; maybe TRBD1 (5 bases). The CDR3 sequence is 12 residues long. CDR1 KGHSH and CDR2 LQKENI come from the germline V gene. V gave up 5 bases and J gave up 6 bases, with 11 bases separating them. The CDR3 loop is CASSTDNGEQYF. The CDR3 DNA is TGTGCCAGCTCAACGGACAATGGCGAGCAGTACTTC.

This chain links TRBV15 with TRBJ1-2; maybe TRBD1 (5 bases). Trimming took off 1 base at V and 0 bases at J, with 9 bases between the two ends. The CDR3 is 15 amino acids. The germline gives CDR1 LNHNV, CDR2 YYDKDF (reference sequence). The CDR3 is CATSRGPGANYGYTF. Here the CDR3 DNA reads TGTGCCACCAGCAGAGGGCCGGGGGCTAACTATGGCTACACCTTC. The complete variable domain, with remaining parts taken from reference TRBV15 and TRBJ1-2, reads DAMVIQNPRYQVTQFGKPVTLSCSQTLNHNVMYWYQQKSSQAPKLLFHYYDKDFNNEADTPDNFQSRRPNTSFCFLDIRSPGLGDTAMYLCATSRGPGANYGYTFGSGTRLTVV.

V gene TRBV4-3 combines with J gene TRBJ1-1; D uncertain. The germline CDR1 and CDR2 sequences are LGHNA and YSLEER. V dropped 0 bases and J dropped 11 bases, with 10 bases sitting between them. This CDR3 is built from 12 residues. CDR3 protein: CASSQDGGSAFF. For the CDR3, the DNA is TGCGCCAGCAGCCAAGATGGCGGGTCGGCTTTCTTT.

The chain recombines TRBV18 with TRBJ2-7, with 8 bases lining up with TRBD1. The CDR3 has 16 amino acids. Per the germline V gene, CDR1 is KGHSH and CDR2 is LQKENI. The V gene end was trimmed by 4 bases and the J gene end by 3 bases; junction bases not matched to a gene: 11. CDR3 sequence reads: CASSRFQGAGNYEQYF. The CDR3 bases are TGTGCCAGCTCACGATTCCAGGGGGCGGGGAACTACGAGCAGTACTTC. Combining the CDR3 with reference TRBV18 and TRBJ2-7 gives the whole variable domain NAGVMQNPRHLVRRRGQEARLRCSPMKGHSHVYWYRQLPEEGLKFMVYLQKENIIDESGMPKERFSAEFPKEGPSILRIQQVVRGDSAAYFCASSRFQGAGNYEQYFGPGTRLTVT.

The chain combines TRBV5-8 with TRBJ1-1; D gene uncertain. This CDR3 spans 13 amino acids. The germline gives CDR1 SGHTS, CDR2 YDEGEE. The V end was cut by 1 base, the J end by 0 bases, with 4 bases between. The CDR3: CASSLSLNTEAFF. As DNA, the CDR3 is TGTGCCAGCAGCTTGAGTTTGAACACTGAAGCTTTCTTT.

This chain uses TRBV10-3 with TRBJ1-4; TRBD1 is a possible D gene (5 bases). The CDR3 consists of 15 residues. Deletions cut 3 bases from V and 4 bases from J, with 12 bases between. CDR1 is ENHRY and CDR2 is SYGVKD in the germline V gene. The CDR3 region is CAISEWGERNEKLFF. As DNA, the CDR3 is TGTGCCATCAGTGAATGGGGGGAACGTAATGAAAAACTGTTTTTT.

This chain joins TRBV7-9 and TRBJ2-7; 12 bases fit TRBD2. This CDR3 is built from 16 residues. The V gene end was trimmed by 6 bases and the J gene end by 4 bases; junction bases not matched to a gene: 10. Germline CDR1 reads SEHNR; CDR2 reads FQNEAQ (reference sequence). The CDR3 reads CASRSTGLAGPYEQYF. CDR3 in DNA: TGTGCCAGCAGATCTACGGGACTAGCGGGCCCATACGAGCAGTACTTC.

V gene TRBV11-1 combines with J gene TRBJ2-5; 9 bases agree with TRBD2. Trimming cost V 5 bases and J 4 bases; bases outside gene matches: 11. Germline CDR1 is SGHAT and CDR2 is FQDESV (reference sequence). The length of the CDR3 is 16 residues. CDR3: CASSPGAGGGRETQYF. Here the CDR3 DNA reads TGTGCCAGCAGCCCCGGAGCGGGAGGCGGTCGAGAGACCCAGTACTTC.

This clone was counted a few times. As DNA, the CDR3 is TGTGCCAGCCGGGGGGACAACTTCTATGGCTACACCTTC. Translated, it gives CASRGDNFYGYTF. The rearrangement links TRBV7-9 to TRBJ1-2, with D possibly TRBD1 on 6 matching bases. From germline, CDR1 is SEHNR and CDR2 FQNEAQ (reference sequence). Trimming removed 8 bases at V and 4 bases at J, with 14 bases between. The CDR3 covers 13 residues.

The chain couples TRBV2 to TRBJ1-1, with a weak D call TRBD1 (6 bases). The CDR3 runs 14 residues. Deletions cut 2 bases from V and 4 bases from J, with 11 bases between. Germline CDR1 reads SNHLY; CDR2 reads FYNNEI. The CDR3 reads CASSENGGGTEAFF. In nucleotides, the CDR3 is TGTGCCAGCAGTGAAAATGGAGGGGGCACTGAAGCTTTCTTT.

This chain's CDR3 is CASSQDRDRAGANVLTF. As DNA, the CDR3 is TGTGCCAGCAGCCAAGATAGGGACAGGGCCGGGGCCAACGTCCTGACTTTC. The V gene is TRBV4-2, the J gene TRBJ2-6, with 9 bases fitting TRBD1. Trimming took 0 bases from V and 4 from J; bases not matched to a gene: 4. Germline V CDR1 and CDR2: LGHNA, YNFKEQ. The CDR3 spans 17 residues.

The chain joins TRBV7-2 to TRBJ2-3, with D possibly matching TRBD2 (5 bases). This CDR3 spans 15 amino acids. The germline gives CDR1 SGHTA, CDR2 FQGNSA. V lost 5 bases and J lost 1, with 13 bases in between. In nucleotides, the CDR3 is TGTGCCAGCAGCCGTCGGGGTGGGGGCACAGATACGCAGTATTTT. Translated: CASSRRGGGTDTQYF.